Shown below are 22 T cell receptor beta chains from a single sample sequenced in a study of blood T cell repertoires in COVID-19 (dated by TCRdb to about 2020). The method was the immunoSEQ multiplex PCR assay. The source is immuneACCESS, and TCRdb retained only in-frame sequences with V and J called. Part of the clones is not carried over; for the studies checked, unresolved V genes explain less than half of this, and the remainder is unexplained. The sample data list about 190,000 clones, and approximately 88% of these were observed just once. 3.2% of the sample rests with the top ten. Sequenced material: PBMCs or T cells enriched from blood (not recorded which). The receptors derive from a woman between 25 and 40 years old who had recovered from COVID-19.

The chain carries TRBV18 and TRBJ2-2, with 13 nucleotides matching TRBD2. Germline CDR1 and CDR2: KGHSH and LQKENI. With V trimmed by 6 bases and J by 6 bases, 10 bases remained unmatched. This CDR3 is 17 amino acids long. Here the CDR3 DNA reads TGTGCCAGCTCCCAGCCCGGACTAGCGGGAGTGGCCGGGGAGCTGTTTTTT. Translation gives CASSQPGLAGVAGELFF. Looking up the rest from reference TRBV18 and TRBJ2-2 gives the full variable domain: NAGVMQNPRHLVRRRGQEARLRCSPMKGHSHVYWYRQLPEEGLKFMVYLQKENIIDESGMPKERFSAEFPKEGPSILRIQQVVRGDSAAYFCASSQPGLAGVAGELFFGEGSRLTVL.

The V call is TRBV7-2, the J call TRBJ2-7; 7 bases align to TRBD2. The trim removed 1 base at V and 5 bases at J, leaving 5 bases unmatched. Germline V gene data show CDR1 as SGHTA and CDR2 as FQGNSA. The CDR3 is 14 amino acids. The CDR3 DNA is TGTGCCAGCAGCTTAGGCGGGAGTATGAACGAGCAGTACTTC. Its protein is CASSLGGSMNEQYF.

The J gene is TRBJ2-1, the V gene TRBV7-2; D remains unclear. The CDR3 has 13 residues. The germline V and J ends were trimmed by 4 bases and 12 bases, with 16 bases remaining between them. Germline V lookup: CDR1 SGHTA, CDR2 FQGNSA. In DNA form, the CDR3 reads TGTGCCAGCAGCTCTCCCTTACTACTTACGCAGTTCTTC. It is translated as CASSSPLLLTQFF.

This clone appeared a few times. CDR3 amino acids: CASSVVQGGNTEAFF. The CDR3, as DNA: TGTGCCAGCAGCGTAGTACAGGGCGGCAACACTGAAGCTTTCTTT. The chain uses TRBV9 and TRBJ1-1; the D gene is possibly TRBD1 (6 bases). CDR3 size: 15 residues. V shed 0 bases and J shed 2 bases, with 11 bases lying between them. Per the germline V gene, CDR1 is SGDLS and CDR2 is YYNGEE.

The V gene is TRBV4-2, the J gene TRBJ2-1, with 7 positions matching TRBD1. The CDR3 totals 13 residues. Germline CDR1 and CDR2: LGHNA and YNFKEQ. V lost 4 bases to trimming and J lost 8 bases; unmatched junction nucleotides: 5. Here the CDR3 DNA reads TGTGCCAGCAGCCCGACAGGGTCCGATGAGCAGTTCTTC. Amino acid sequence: CASSPTGSDEQFF.

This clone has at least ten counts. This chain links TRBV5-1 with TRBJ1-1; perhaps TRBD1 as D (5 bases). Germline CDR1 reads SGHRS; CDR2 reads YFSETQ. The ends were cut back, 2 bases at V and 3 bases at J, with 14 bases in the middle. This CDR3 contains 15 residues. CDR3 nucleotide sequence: TGCGCCAGCAGCTTTATGACGCGGGGCGACACTGAAGCTTTCTTT. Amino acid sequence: CASSFMTRGDTEAFF.

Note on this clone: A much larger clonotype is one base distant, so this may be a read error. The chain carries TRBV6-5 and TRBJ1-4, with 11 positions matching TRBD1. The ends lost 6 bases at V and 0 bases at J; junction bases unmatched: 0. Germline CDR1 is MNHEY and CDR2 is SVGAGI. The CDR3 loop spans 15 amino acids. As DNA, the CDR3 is TGTGCCAGCAGGGGACAGGGGGCAACTAATGAAAAACTGTTTTTT. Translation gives CASRGQGATNEKLFF.

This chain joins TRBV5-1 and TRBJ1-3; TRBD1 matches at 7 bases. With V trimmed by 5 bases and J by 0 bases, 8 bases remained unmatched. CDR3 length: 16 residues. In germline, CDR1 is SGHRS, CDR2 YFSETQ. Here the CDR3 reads CASSRDSSPSGNTIYF. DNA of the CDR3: TGCGCCAGCAGTAGGGACAGTTCGCCCTCTGGAAACACCATATATTTT.

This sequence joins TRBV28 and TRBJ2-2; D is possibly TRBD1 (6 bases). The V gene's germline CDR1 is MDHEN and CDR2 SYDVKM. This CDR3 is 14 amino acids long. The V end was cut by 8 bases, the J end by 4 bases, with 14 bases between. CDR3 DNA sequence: TGTGCCAGCCGGGCCGGGACAAGCACCGGGGAGCTGTTTTTT. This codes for CASRAGTSTGELFF. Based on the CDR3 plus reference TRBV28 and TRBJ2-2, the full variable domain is DVKVTQSSRYLVKRTGEKVFLECVQDMDHENMFWYRQDPGLGLRLIYFSYDVKMKEKGDIPEGYSVSREKKERFSLILESASTNQTSMYLCASRAGTSTGELFFGEGSRLTVL.

The CDR3 loop reads CASSHGQGMNTEAFF. CDR3 DNA sequence: TGTGCCAGCAGCCACGGACAGGGGATGAACACTGAAGCTTTCTTT. The chain carries TRBV7-9 and TRBJ1-1; TRBD1 aligns across 9 bases. Germline V gene lookup returns CDR1 SEHNR and CDR2 FQNEAQ (reference sequence). CDR3 size: 15 residues. After removal of 5 bases from V and 0 bases from J, the junction contained 4 bases not matched to a gene. Looking up the rest from reference TRBV7-9 and TRBJ1-1 gives the full variable domain: DTGVSQNPRHKITKRGQNVTFRCDPISEHNRLYWYRQTLGQGPEFLTYFQNEAQLEKSRLLSDRFSAERPKGSFSTLEIQRTEQGDSAMYLCASSHGQGMNTEAFFGQGTRLTVV.

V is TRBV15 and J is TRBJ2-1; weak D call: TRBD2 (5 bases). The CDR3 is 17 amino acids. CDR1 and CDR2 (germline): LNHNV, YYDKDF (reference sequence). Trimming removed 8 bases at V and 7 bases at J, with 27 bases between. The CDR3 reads CATRDGLLARKANEQFF. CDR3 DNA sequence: TGTGCCACCCGGGATGGGTTACTGGCGCGAAAGGCGAATGAGCAGTTCTTC.

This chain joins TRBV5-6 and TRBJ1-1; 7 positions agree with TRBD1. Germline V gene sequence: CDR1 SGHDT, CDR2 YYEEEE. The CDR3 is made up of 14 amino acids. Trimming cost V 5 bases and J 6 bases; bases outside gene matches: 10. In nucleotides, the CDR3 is TGTGCCAGCAGGGCCCGAACAGGGGTCCCTGAAGCTTTCTTT. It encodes CASRARTGVPEAFF.

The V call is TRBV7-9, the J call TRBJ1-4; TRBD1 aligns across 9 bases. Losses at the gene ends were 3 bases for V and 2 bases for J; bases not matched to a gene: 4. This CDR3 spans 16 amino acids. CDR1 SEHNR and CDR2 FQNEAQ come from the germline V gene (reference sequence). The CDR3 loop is CASSFSGTGTNEKLFF. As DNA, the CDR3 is TGTGCCAGCAGCTTCTCCGGGACAGGGACTAATGAAAAACTGTTTTTT.

The CDR3 loop reads CASSLAQGFGYTF. In nucleotides, the CDR3 is TGCGCCAGCAGCTTGGCCCAGGGTTTTGGCTACACCTTC. The chain employs TRBV5-1 and TRBJ1-2; TRBD1 is a possible D gene (5 bases). Trimming left V 0 bases short and J 7 bases short, with 10 bases between. CDR3 length: 13 residues. Germline V gene lookup returns CDR1 SGHRS and CDR2 YFSETQ.

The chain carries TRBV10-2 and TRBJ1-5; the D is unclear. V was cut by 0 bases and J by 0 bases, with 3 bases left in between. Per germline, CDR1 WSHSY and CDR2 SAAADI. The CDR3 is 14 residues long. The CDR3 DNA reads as TGCGCCAGCAGTGAGTCCTATAGCAATCAGCCCCAGCATTTT. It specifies CASSESYSNQPQHF.

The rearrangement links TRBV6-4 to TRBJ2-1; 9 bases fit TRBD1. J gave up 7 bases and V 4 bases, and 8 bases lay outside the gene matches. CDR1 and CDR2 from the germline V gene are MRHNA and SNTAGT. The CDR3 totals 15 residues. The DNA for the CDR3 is TGTGCCAGCAGTGTAATGGGACAGGGAAAAAATGAGCAGTTCTTC. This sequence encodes CASSVMGQGKNEQFF.

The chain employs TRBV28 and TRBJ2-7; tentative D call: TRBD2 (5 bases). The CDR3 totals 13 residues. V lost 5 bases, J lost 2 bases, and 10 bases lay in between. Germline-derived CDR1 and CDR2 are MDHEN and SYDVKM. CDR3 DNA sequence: TGTGCCAGCAGTCGGGGATTCCCCTACGAGCAGTACTTC. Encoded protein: CASSRGFPYEQYF. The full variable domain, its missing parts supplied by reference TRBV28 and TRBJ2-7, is DVKVTQSSRYLVKRTGEKVFLECVQDMDHENMFWYRQDPGLGLRLIYFSYDVKMKEKGDIPEGYSVSREKKERFSLILESASTNQTSMYLCASSRGFPYEQYFGPGTRLTVT.

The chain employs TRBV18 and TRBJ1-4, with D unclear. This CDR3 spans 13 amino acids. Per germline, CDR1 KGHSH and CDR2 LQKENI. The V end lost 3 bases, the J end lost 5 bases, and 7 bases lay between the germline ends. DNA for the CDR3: TGTGCCAGCTCACCTGCCTACAATGAAAAACTGTTTTTT. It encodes CASSPAYNEKLFF.

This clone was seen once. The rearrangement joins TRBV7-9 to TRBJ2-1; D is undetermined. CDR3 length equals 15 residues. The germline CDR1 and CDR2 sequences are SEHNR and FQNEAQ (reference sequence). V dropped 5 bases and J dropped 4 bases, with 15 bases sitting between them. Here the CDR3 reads CASSQAPIAYNEQFF. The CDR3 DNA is TGTGCCAGCAGCCAAGCCCCTATAGCATACAATGAGCAGTTCTTC.

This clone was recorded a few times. Here the CDR3 reads CASSQVYTGEAFF. CDR3 bases: TGTGCCAGCAGCCAAGTCTATACAGGGGAGGCTTTCTTT. This chain links TRBV3-1 (or the pseudogene TRBV3-2) with TRBJ1-1; 7 bases agree with TRBD1. The germline CDR1 and CDR2 sequences are LGHDT and YNNKEL (reference sequence). The trim removed 1 base at V and 11 bases at J, leaving 7 bases unmatched. The CDR3 is 13 amino acids.

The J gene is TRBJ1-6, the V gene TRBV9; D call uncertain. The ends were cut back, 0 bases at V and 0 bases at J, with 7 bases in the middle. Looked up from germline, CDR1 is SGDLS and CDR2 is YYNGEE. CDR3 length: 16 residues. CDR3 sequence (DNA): TGTGCCAGCAGCGTAGACCCGAGCTCCTATAATTCACCCCTCCACTTT. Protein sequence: CASSVDPSSYNSPLHF.

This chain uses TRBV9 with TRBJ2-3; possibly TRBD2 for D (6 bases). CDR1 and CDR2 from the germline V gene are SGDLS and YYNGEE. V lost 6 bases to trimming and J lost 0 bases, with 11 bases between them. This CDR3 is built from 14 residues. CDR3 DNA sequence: TGTGCCAGCACCCCTCTAGCGAGCACAGATACGCAGTATTTT. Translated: CASTPLASTDTQYF.